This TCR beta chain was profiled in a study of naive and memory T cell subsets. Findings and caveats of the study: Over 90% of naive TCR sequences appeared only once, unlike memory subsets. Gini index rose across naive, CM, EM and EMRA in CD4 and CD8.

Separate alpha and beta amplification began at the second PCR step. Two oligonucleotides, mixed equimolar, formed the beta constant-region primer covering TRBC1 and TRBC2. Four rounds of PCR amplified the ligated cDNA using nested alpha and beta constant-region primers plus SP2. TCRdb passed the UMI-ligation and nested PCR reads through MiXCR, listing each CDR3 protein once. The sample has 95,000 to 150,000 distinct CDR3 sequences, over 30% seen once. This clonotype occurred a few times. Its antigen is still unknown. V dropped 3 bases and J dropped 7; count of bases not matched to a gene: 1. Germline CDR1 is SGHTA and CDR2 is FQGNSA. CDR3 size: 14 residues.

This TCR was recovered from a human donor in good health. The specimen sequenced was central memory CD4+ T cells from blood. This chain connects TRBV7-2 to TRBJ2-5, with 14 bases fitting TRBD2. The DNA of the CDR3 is TGTGCCAGCAGCTTCGGACTAGCGGGAGGGACCCAGTACTTC. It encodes CASSFGLAGGTQYF.